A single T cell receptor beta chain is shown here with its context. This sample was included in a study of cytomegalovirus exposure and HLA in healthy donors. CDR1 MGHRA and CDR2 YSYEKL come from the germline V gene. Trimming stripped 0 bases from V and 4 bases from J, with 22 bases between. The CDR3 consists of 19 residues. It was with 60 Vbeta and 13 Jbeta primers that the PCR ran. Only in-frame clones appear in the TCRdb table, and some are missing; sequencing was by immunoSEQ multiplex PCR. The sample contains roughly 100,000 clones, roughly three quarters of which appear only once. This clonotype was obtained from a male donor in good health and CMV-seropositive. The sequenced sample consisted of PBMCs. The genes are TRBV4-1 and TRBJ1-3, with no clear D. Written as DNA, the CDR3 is TGCGCCAGCAGCCAAGAGGCGAGTTCATGGGCTCTGAGAGGAAACACCATATATTTT. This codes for CASSQEASSWALRGNTIYF.